The next 9 T cell receptor beta chains were all read from a single sample in a study of control samples from healthy donors and cancer patients. Clones were sequenced by immunoSEQ multiplex PCR, and TCRdb holds only the in-frame ones, with some missing. Counted here are about 38,000 clones, 83% occurring once; the ten biggest clones make up 20% to 25%. The sample was PBMCs. The receptors were gathered from a woman aged 55-70 years with lung cancer.

This clone was seen a handful of times. V usage is TRBV7-8 and J usage is TRBJ1-2; 7 bases are a match to TRBD1. J gave up 7 bases and V 3 bases, and 5 bases lay outside the gene matches. The CDR3 has 13 residues. The germline CDR1 and CDR2 sequences are SGHVS and FQNEAQ. The CDR3 spells CASSFSGGGGYTF. The CDR3 coding sequence is TGTGCCAGCAGCTTCTCAGGGGGAGGTGGCTACACCTTC.

The chain is built from TRBV6-5 and TRBJ2-1, with D perhaps matching TRBD1 or TRBD2 (5 bases each). V lost 8 bases, J lost 0 bases, and 14 bases lay in between. CDR3 length: 15 residues. Germline V lookup: CDR1 MNHEY, CDR2 SVGAGI. This chain's CDR3 is CASSPGGGSYNEQFF. Here the CDR3 DNA reads TGTGCCAGCTCCCCTGGGGGTGGCTCCTACAATGAGCAGTTCTTC.

The chain carries TRBV2 and TRBJ1-4; D call uncertain. Germline CDR1 and CDR2: SNHLY and FYNNEI. The CDR3 contains 15 residues. Trimming took off 3 bases at V and 0 bases at J, with 8 bases between the two ends. The CDR3 DNA sequence: TGTGCCAGCAGTGAGAGACTGGCAACTAATGAAAAACTGTTTTTT. It translates to CASSERLATNEKLFF.

The gene calls are TRBV7-6 and TRBJ2-3, with TRBD2 matching 10 bases. CDR3 length: 15 amino acids. V was pared by 2 bases and J by 4 bases, with 3 bases of the junction left unmatched. Germline values: CDR1 SGHVS, CDR2 FNYEAQ. The CDR3 DNA follows: TGTGCCAGCAGCTTAACTAGCGGGGTGGCAGATACGCAGTATTTT. It is translated as CASSLTSGVADTQYF.

The chain carries TRBV7-2 and TRBJ2-7; 10 bases align to TRBD2. This CDR3 has 14 residues. Germline-derived CDR1 and CDR2 are SGHTA and FQGNSA. The V and J ends lost 5 bases and 7 bases, in that order; junction bases with no gene match: 8. The CDR3 loop is CASSEGLALKEQYF. DNA for the CDR3: TGTGCCAGCAGCGAGGGACTAGCGTTGAAGGAGCAGTACTTC.

V gene TRBV5-6 combines with J gene TRBJ2-3; possible D gene TRBD2, 6 bases. Trimming removed 4 bases from V and 4 bases from J, with 19 bases in between. Looked up from germline, CDR1 is SGHDT and CDR2 is YYEEEE. The CDR3 loop spans 16 amino acids. CDR3 DNA sequence: TGTGCCAGCAGCCCAAACGTCCCTCCGGGGGCAGATACGCAGTATTTT. It is translated as CASSPNVPPGADTQYF. Full variable domain (remainder filled in from reference TRBV5-6 and TRBJ2-3): DAGVTQSPTHLIKTRGQQVTLRCSPKSGHDTVSWYQQALGQGPQFIFQYYEEEERQRGNFPDRFSGHQFPNYSSELNVNALLLGDSALYLCASSPNVPPGADTQYFGPGTRLTVL.

This clone has just one count. V usage is TRBV18 and J usage is TRBJ2-6, with D maybe TRBD1 (5 bases). Germline lookup yields CDR1 KGHSH and CDR2 LQKENI. V lost 4 bases and J lost 2, with 12 bases in between. The length of the CDR3 is 16 residues. The CDR3 nucleotides are TGTGCCAGCTCACGAGACAGCTCGACTGGGGCCAACGTCCTGACTTTC. Translating gives CASSRDSSTGANVLTF.

V is TRBV11-2 and J is TRBJ1-2; 7 bases are shared with TRBD1. The V gene end was trimmed by 1 base and the J gene end by 6 bases; junction bases not matched to a gene: 5. Germline lookup yields CDR1 SGHAT and CDR2 FQNNGV. The CDR3 loop spans 14 amino acids. In DNA, the CDR3 is TGTGCCAGCAGCTTAGGTCCAGGGGGGGATGGCTACACCTTC. Its translation is CASSLGPGGDGYTF.

This chain uses TRBV15 with TRBJ1-1; 8 positions agree with TRBD1. V was clipped by 4 bases and J by 0 bases; unmatched bases: 10. Germline CDR1 LNHNV, CDR2 YYDKDF (reference sequence). The CDR3 length is 17 residues. The DNA of the CDR3 is TGTGCCACCAGCAAGGGACAGGTTGAGGGGTTGAACACTGAAGCTTTCTTT. It translates to CATSKGQVEGLNTEAFF. Using reference TRBV15 and TRBJ1-1 for the parts outside the CDR3, the full variable domain is DAMVIQNPRYQVTQFGKPVTLSCSQTLNHNVMYWYQQKSSQAPKLLFHYYDKDFNNEADTPDNFQSRRPNTSFCFLDIRSPGLGDTAMYLCATSKGQVEGLNTEAFFGQGTRLTVV.